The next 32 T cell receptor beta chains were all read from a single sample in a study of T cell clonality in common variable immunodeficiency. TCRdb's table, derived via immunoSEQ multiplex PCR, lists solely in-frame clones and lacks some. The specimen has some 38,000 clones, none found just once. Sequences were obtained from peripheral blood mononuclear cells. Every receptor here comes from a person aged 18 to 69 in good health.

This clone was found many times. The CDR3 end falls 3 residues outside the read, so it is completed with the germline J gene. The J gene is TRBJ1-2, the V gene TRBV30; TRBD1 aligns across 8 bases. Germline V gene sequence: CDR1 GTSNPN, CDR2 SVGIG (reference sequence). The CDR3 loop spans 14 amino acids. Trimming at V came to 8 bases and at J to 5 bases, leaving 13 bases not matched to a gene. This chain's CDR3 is CAVDETGGLYGYTF. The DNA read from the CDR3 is TGTGCCGTGGATGAAACAGGGGGGTTGTATGGC.

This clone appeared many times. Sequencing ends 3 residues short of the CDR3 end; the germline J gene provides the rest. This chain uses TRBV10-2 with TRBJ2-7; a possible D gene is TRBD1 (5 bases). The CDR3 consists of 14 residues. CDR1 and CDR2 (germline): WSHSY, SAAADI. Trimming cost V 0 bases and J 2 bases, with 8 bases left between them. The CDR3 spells CASSESTAAYEQYF. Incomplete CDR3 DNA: TGCGCCAGCAGTGAGTCGACAGCAGCCTACGAG.

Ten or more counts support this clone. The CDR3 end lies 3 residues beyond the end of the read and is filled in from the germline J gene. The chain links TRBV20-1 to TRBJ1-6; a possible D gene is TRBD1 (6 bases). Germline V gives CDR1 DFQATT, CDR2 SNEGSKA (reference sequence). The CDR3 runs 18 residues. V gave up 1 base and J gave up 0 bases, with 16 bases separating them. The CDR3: CSARGGQALSSYNSPLHF. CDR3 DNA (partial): TGCAGTGCTAGAGGGGGGCAGGCCCTTAGCTCCTATAATTCACCC.

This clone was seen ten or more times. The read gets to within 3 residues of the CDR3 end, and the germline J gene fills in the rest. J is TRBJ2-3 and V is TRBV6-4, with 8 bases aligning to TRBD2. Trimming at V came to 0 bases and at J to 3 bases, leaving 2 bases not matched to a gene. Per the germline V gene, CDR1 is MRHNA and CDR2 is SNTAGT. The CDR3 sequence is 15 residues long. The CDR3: CASSDSGGRTDTQYF. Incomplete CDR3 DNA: TGTGCCAGCAGTGACTCTGGCGGGAGGACAGATACG.

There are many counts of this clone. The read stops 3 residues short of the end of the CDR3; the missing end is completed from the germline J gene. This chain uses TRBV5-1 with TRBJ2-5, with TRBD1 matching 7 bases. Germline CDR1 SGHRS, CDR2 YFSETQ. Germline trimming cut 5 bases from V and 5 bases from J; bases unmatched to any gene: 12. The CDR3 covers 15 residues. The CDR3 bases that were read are TGCGCCAGCAGGGTCCTCGAGGACAGGAGGGAGACC. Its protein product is CASRVLEDRRET. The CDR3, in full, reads CASRVLEDRRETQYF.

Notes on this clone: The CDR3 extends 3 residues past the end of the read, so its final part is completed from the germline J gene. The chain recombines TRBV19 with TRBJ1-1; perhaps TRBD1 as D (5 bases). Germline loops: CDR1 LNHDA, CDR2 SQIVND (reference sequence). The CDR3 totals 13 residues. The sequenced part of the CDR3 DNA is TGTGCCAGTAGTACCCAAAACAGGCTGGGC. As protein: CASSTQNRLG. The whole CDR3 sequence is CASSTQNRLGAFF.

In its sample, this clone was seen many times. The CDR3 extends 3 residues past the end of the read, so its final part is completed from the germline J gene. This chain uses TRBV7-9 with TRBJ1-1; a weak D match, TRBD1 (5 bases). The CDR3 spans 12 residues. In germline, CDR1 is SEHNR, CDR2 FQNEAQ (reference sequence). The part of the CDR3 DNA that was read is TGTGCCAGCAGCTTAGCCAACAGGGAA. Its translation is CASSLANRE. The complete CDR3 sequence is CASSLANREAFF.

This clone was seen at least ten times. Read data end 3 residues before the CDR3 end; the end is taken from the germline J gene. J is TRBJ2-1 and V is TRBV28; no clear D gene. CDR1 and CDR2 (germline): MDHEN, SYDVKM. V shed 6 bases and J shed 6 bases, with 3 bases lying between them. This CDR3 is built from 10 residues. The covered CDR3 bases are TGTGCCAGCAGCCTCAATGAG. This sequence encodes CASSLNE. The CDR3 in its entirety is CASSLNEQFF.

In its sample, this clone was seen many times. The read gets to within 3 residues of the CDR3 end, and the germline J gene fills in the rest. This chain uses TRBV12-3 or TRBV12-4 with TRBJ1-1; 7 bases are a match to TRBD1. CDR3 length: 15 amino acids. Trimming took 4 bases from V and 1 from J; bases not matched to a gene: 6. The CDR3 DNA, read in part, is TGTGCCAGCAGTTCTCGGCCAGGGGGGAACACTGAA. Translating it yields CASSSRPGGNTE. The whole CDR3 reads CASSSRPGGNTEAFF.

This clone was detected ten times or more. CDR3 bases read: TGTGCCAGCAGCTTATGGGGAGACAGGGGTAGCACAGATACG. This encodes CASSLWGDRGSTDT. The entire CDR3 sequence reads CASSLWGDRGSTDTQYF. This chain links TRBV13 with TRBJ2-3, with TRBD1 matching 8 bases. The read stops 3 residues short of the end of the CDR3; the missing end is completed from the germline J gene. The CDR3 runs to 17 residues. The germline V gene has CDR1 PRHDT and CDR2 FYEKMQ (reference sequence). Germline trimming cut 2 bases from V and 0 bases from J; bases unmatched to any gene: 7.

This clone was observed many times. The chain's CDR3 is CSAVPDRGASYEQYF. The DNA read from the CDR3 is TGCAGTGCCGTACCCGATCGGGGGGCATCGTACGAG. This sequence joins TRBV20-1 and TRBJ2-7; D might be TRBD2 (7 bases). The observed sequence ends 3 residues before the CDR3 terminus, with the missing tail filled in from the germline J gene. The CDR3 runs to 15 residues. Trimming cost V 6 bases and J 4 bases, with 22 bases left between them. CDR1 and CDR2 (germline): DFQATT, SNEGSKA (reference sequence).

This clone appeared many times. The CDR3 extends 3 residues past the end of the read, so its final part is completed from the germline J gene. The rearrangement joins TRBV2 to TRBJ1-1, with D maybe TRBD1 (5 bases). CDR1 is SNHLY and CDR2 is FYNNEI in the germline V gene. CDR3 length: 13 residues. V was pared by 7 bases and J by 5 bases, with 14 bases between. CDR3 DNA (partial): TGTGCCAGCAAAAACGAGGGGTATACTGAA. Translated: CASKNEGYTE. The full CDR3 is CASKNEGYTEAFF. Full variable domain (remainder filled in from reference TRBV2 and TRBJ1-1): EPEVTQTPSHQVTQMGQEVILRCVPISNHLYFYWYRQILGQKVEFLVSFYNNEISEKSEIFDDQFSVERPDGSNFTLKIRSTKLEDSAMYFCASKNEGYTEAFFGQGTRLTVV.

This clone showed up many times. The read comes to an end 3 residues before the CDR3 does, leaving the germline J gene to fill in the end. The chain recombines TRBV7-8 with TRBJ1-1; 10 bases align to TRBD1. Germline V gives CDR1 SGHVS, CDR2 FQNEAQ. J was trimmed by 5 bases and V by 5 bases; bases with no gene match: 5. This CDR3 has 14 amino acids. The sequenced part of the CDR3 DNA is TGTGCCAGCAGCCTCCGGGACAGGGGAACTGAA. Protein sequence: CASSLRDRGTE. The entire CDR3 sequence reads CASSLRDRGTEAFF.

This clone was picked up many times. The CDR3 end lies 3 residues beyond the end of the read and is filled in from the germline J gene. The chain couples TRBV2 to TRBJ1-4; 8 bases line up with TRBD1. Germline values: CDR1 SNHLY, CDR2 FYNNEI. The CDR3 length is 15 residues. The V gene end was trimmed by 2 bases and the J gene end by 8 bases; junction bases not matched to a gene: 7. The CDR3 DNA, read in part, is TGTGCCAGCAGTGAAAGACAGGGGTCCAGCGAAAAA. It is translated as CASSERQGSSEK. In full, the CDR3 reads CASSERQGSSEKLFF. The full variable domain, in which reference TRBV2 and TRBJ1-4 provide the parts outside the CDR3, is EPEVTQTPSHQVTQMGQEVILRCVPISNHLYFYWYRQILGQKVEFLVSFYNNEISEKSEIFDDQFSVERPDGSNFTLKIRSTKLEDSAMYFCASSERQGSSEKLFFGSGTQLSVL.

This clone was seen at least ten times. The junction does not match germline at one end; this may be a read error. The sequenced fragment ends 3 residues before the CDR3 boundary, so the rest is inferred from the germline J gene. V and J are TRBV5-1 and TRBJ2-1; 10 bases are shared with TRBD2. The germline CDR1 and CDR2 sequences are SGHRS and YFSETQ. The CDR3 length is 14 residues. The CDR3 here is CVSSFSGRSNEQFF. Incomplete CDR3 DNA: TGCGTCAGCAGCTTTAGCGGGAGGTCCAATGAG. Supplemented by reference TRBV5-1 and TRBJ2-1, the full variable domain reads KAGVTQTPRYLIKTRGQQVTLSCSPISGHRSVSWYQQTPGQGLQFLFEYFSETQRNKGNFPGRFSGRQFSNSRSEMNVSTLELGDSALYLCVSSFSGRSNEQFFGPGTRLTVL.

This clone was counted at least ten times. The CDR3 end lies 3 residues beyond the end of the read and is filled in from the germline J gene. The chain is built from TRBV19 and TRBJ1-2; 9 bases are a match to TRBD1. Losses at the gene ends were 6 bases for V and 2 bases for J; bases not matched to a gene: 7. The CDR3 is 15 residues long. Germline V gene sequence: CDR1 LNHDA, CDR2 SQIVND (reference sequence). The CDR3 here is CASSEIQGANYGYTF. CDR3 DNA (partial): TGTGCCAGTAGCGAGATACAGGGGGCAAACTATGGC.

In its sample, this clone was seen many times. The CDR3 DNA, read in part, is TGCGCCAGCAGCTCGGGCCTAATAGCGGGCGGACAAGAGACC. The encoded protein is CASSSGLIAGGQET. The entire CDR3 protein is CASSSGLIAGGQETQYF. The rearrangement uses TRBV5-1 and TRBJ2-5; 7 bases agree with TRBD2. Read coverage stops 3 residues before the CDR3 terminus; the germline J gene supplies the remainder. The germline V gene encodes CDR1 SGHRS and CDR2 YFSETQ. The junction had 13 bases not matched to a gene; V was cut back by 3 bases and J by 2 bases. This CDR3 has 17 residues.

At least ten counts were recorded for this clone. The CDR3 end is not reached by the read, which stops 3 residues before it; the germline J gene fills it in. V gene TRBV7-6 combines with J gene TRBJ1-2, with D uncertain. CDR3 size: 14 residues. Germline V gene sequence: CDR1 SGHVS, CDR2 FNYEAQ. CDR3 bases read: TGTGCCAGCAGCTTAGAGGGCGGGGTCTGGGGC. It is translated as CASSLEGGVWG. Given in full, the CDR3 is CASSLEGGVWGYTF.

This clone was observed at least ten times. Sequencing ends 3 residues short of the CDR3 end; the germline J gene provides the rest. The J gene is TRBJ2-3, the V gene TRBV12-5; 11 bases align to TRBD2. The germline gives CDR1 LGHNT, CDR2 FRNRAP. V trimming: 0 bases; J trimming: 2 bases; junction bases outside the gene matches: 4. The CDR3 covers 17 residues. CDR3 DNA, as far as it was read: TGTGCTAGTGGTTTGGTACTAGCGGGAGATATCACAGATACG. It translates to CASGLVLAGDITDT. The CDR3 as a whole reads CASGLVLAGDITDTQYF.

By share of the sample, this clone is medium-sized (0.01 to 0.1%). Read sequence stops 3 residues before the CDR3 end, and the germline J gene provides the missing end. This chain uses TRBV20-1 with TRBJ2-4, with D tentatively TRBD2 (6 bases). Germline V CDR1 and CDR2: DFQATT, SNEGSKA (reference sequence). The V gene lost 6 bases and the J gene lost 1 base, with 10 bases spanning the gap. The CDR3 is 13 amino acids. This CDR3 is CSALGLAKNIQYF. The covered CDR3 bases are TGCAGTGCCCTGGGACTTGCCAAAAACATT.

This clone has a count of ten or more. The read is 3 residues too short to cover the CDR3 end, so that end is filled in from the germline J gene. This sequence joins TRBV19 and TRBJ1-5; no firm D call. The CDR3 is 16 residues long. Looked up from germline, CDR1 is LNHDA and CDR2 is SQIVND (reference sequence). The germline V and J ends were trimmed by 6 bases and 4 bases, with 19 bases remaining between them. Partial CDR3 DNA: TGTGCCAGTAGCCCCGGGAGGCAGACTAATAATCAGCCC. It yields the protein CASSPGRQTNNQP. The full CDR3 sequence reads CASSPGRQTNNQPQHF.

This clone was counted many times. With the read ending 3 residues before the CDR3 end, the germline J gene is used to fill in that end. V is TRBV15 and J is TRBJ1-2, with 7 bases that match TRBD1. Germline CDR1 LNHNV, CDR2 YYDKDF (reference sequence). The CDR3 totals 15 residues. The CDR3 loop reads CATSKVRGPLAIYTF. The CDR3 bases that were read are TGTGCCACCAGCAAGGTGAGGGGGCCCCTGGCTATT.

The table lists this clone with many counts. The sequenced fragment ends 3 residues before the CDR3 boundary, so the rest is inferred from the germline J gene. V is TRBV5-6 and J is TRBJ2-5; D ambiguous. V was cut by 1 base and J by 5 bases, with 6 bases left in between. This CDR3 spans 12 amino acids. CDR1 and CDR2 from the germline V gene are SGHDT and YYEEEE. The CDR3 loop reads CASSLSMETQYF. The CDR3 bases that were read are TGTGCCAGCAGCTTGTCAATGGAGACC.

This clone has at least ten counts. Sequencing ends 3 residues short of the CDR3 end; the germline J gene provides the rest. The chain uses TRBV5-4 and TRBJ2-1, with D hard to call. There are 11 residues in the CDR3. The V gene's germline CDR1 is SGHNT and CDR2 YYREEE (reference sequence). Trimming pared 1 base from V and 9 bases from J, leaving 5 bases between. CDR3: CASSLFSEQFF. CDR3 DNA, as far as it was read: TGTGCCAGCAGCTTGTTTAGTGAG.

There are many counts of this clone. CDR3 residues: CATRTPYRDRESNTEAFF. Partial CDR3 DNA: TGTGCCACCCGTACACCCTACCGGGACAGGGAATCGAACACTGAA. The genes are TRBV19 and TRBJ1-1; 9 bases align to TRBD1. The CDR3 extends 3 residues past the end of the read, so its final part is completed from the germline J gene. The V gene end was trimmed by 10 bases and the J gene end by 1 base; junction bases not matched to a gene: 19. The CDR3 runs to 18 residues. Germline assignment: CDR1 LNHDA and CDR2 SQIVND (reference sequence).

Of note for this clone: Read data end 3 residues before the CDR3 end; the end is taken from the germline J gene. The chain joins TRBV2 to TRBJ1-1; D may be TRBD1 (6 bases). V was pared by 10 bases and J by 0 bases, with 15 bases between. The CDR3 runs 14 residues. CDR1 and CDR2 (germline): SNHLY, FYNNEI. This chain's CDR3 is CATNTYRVNTEAFF. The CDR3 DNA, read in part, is TGTGCCACCAATACGTACAGGGTGAACACTGAA.

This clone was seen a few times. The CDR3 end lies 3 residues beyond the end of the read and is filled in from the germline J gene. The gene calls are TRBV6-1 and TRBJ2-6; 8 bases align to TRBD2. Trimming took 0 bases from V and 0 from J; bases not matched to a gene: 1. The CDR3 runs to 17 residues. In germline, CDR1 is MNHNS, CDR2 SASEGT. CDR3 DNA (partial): TGTGCCAGCAGTGAAGCCGGGACTAGCTCTGGGGCCAACGTC. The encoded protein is CASSEAGTSSGANV. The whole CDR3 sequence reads CASSEAGTSSGANVLTF.

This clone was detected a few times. CDR3 region: CASSLSAGPYEQYF. Incomplete CDR3 DNA: TGTGCCAGCAGTTTATCGGCAGGGCCCTACGAG. This rearrangement joins TRBV27 to TRBJ2-7; D may be TRBD1 (5 bases). The CDR3 end falls 3 residues outside the read, so it is completed with the germline J gene. V lost 0 bases, J lost 2 bases, and 8 bases lay in between. The CDR3 is 14 amino acids. Germline V gives CDR1 MNHEY, CDR2 SMNVEV (reference sequence).

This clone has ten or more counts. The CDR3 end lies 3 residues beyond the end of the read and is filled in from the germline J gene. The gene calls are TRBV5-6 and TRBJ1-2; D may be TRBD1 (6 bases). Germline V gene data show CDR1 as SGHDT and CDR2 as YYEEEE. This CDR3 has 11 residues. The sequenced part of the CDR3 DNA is TGTGCCAGCAGCTGGGGGACATTC. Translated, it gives CASSWGTF. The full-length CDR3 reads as CASSWGTFYTF.

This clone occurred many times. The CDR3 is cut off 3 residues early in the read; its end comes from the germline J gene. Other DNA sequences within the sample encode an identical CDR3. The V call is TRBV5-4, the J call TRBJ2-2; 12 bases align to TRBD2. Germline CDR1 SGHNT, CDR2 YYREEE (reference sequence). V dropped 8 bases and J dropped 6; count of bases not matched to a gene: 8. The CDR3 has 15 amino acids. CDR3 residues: CASSWTSGTPGELFF. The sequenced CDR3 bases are TGTGCCAGTAGTTGGACTAGCGGGACTCCCGGGGAG.

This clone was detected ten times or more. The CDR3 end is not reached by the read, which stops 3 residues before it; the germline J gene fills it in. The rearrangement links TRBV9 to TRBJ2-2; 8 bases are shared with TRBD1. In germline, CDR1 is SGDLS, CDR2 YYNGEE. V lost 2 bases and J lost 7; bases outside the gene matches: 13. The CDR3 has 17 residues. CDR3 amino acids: CASSVYPGQVSIGELFF. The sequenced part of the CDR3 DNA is TGTGCCAGCAGCGTTTATCCGGGACAGGTGTCAATCGGGGAG. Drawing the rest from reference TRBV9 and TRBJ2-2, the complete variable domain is DSGVTQTPKHLITATGQRVTLRCSPRSGDLSVYWYQQSLDQGLQFLIQYYNGEERAKGNILERFSAQQFPDLHSELNLSSLELGDSALYFCASSVYPGQVSIGELFFGEGSRLTVL.

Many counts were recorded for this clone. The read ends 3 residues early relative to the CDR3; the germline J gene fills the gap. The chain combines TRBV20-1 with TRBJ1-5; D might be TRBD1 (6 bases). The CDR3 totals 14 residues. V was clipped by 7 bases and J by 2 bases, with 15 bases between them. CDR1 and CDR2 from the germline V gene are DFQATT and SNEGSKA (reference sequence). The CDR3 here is CSVNRATGNQPQHF. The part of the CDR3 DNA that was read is TGCAGTGTCAACAGGGCCACGGGCAATCAGCCC.